This T cell receptor (beta chain) was retrieved from a study of glioma-infiltrating T cells after dendritic cell vaccination. The wider study: Glioblastoma patients came from Phase I and II dendritic cell vaccination trials.

This CDR3 has 15 amino acids. Germline V gives CDR1 GTSNPN, CDR2 SVGIG (reference sequence). Amplification used 60 V beta primers and 13 J beta primers. The table came from immunoSEQ multiplex PCR; TCRdb's copy has only in-frame clones and leaves some out. The sample yields roughly 47,000 clones, about 85% seen once. Concerning this clone: The junction departs from germline at one end; a sequencing error may be responsible. The identical CDR3 is also encoded by other nucleotide sequences in the sample.

Sequencing used blood, obtained before dendritic cell vaccination. V and J are TRBV30 and TRBJ1-6, with D perhaps matching TRBD1 (6 bases). The TCR sequence derives from a human donor with glioblastoma. This CDR3 reads CAWMMAGVHNSPLHF. The CDR3, as DNA: TGTGCCTGGATGATGGCAGGGGTCCATAATTCCCCCCTCCACTTT.